Here is one TCR beta chain with its context. This sample was taken from a study of control samples from healthy donors and cancer patients. Trimming cost V 3 bases and J 3 bases, with 17 bases left between them. Germline lookup yields CDR1 KGHSH and CDR2 LQKENI. CDR3 length: 16 residues. TCRdb keeps only in-frame clones here, not all; method: immunoSEQ multiplex PCR. The table records 100,000 to 150,000 clones, roughly 92% of them present only once. This receptor was obtained from a man in his late teens or twenties in good health. The sequenced sample was blood. J is TRBJ1-1 and V is TRBV18, with a possible D match to TRBD1 (5 bases). The chain's CDR3 is CASSPEAGRGYTEAFF. CDR3 nucleotides: TGTGCCAGCTCACCCGAGGCAGGGAGAGGGTACACTGAAGCTTTCTTT.